A single sample is the source of the 21 T cell receptor beta chains below, sequenced in a study of beta chain features in type 1 diabetes. Expressed TCRB transcripts were sequenced after all isolated RNA was converted to cDNA. Profiling relied on immunoSEQ multiplex PCR, and the TCRdb table lists in-frame clones only, not all of them. The table has under 400,000 clones, around 20% seen once. The sample comprised naive CD4+ T cells from blood. Receptors originate from a woman aged 18-35 years in good health.

Comments on this clone: This same CDR3 is encoded by further DNA sequences in the sample. The rearrangement joins TRBV4-1 to TRBJ1-2, with 10 bases identical to TRBD1. Germline V gene data show CDR1 as MGHRA and CDR2 as YSYEKL. V lost 2 bases and J lost 5; bases outside the gene matches: 2. This CDR3 is 14 amino acids long. The CDR3 loop reads CASSQPGQGYGYTF. The CDR3 region has the DNA TGCGCCAGCAGCCAACCGGGACAGGGGTATGGCTACACCTTC.

This chain connects TRBV27 to TRBJ2-3; TRBD2 matches at 9 bases. The CDR3 totals 15 residues. Germline V CDR1 and CDR2: MNHEY, SMNVEV (reference sequence). V was clipped by 5 bases and J by 1 base; unmatched bases: 4. CDR3 sequence: CASSPRLAGTDTQYF. The CDR3 DNA reads as TGTGCCAGCAGTCCAAGACTAGCGGGCACAGATACGCAGTATTTT.

The chain uses TRBV11-2 and TRBJ2-1; TRBD1 aligns across 7 bases. The CDR3 has 13 amino acids. CDR1 SGHAT and CDR2 FQNNGV come from the germline V gene. With 5 bases clipped from V and 8 bases from J, the junction kept 6 bases outside the gene matches. The CDR3 DNA reads TGTGCCAGCAGCCGGACCACAGGGGATGAGCAGTTCTTC. Translating it yields CASSRTTGDEQFF.

Only a few counts were recorded for this clone. The chain combines TRBV5-6 with TRBJ1-2; TRBD1 matches at 7 bases. There are 15 residues in the CDR3. CDR1 is SGHDT, CDR2 YYEEEE, per germline. With V trimmed by 0 bases and J by 8 bases, 10 bases remained unmatched. In DNA form, the CDR3 reads TGTGCCAGCAGCTTGGCCCCGACAGGGATGATCGGCTACACCTTC. This gives the protein CASSLAPTGMIGYTF.

This clone showed up just a few times. V usage is TRBV5-4 and J usage is TRBJ2-1; D not resolved. This CDR3 has 12 residues. CDR1 and CDR2 from the germline V gene are SGHNT and YYREEE (reference sequence). V lost 2 bases and J lost 10, with 10 bases in between. The CDR3 region is CASSLETREQFF. The CDR3, as DNA: TGTGCCAGCAGCTTAGAGACCAGGGAGCAGTTCTTC.

This chain connects TRBV5-1 to TRBJ2-2; D not certain. CDR1 and CDR2 (germline): SGHRS, YFSETQ. Trimming removed 4 bases at V and 7 bases at J, with 14 bases between. The CDR3 is 14 residues long. CDR3 nucleotides: TGCGCCAGCAGCCTGTGGTCGGGTGTCGGGGAGCTGTTTTTT. It specifies CASSLWSGVGELFF.

This clone has just a few counts. The V gene is TRBV18, the J gene TRBJ1-1, with D possibly being TRBD1 (5 bases). V was clipped by 4 bases and J by 0 bases, with 9 bases between them. Germline V gene data show CDR1 as KGHSH and CDR2 as LQKENI. This CDR3 is built from 14 residues. The CDR3 sequence is CASSQGLLNTEAFF. CDR3 in DNA: TGTGCCAGCTCACAGGGACTTTTGAACACTGAAGCTTTCTTT. Combining the CDR3 with reference TRBV18 and TRBJ1-1 gives the whole variable domain NAGVMQNPRHLVRRRGQEARLRCSPMKGHSHVYWYRQLPEEGLKFMVYLQKENIIDESGMPKERFSAEFPKEGPSILRIQQVVRGDSAAYFCASSQGLLNTEAFFGQGTRLTVV.

V gene TRBV9 combines with J gene TRBJ2-5; the match to TRBD1 covers 10 bases. CDR1 and CDR2 (germline): SGDLS, YYNGEE. The CDR3 is 15 residues long. V was pared by 3 bases and J by 5 bases, with 7 bases of the junction left unmatched. CDR3 DNA: TGTGCCAGCAGCGCTGGGACAGGGGAGAGGGAGACCCAGTACTTC. Protein: CASSAGTGERETQYF.

The chain carries TRBV7-9 and TRBJ1-4; D is perhaps TRBD1 (5 bases). V was pared by 3 bases and J by 3 bases, with 11 bases between. Germline V gene sequence: CDR1 SEHNR, CDR2 FQNEAQ (reference sequence). The CDR3 is 15 residues long. CDR3 bases: TGTGCCAGCAGCTTGACCGACAGATCTAATGAAAAACTGTTTTTT. Its protein product is CASSLTDRSNEKLFF.

The chain couples TRBV7-9 to TRBJ2-7; perhaps TRBD2 as D (5 bases). The CDR3 covers 14 residues. Looked up from germline, CDR1 is SEHNR and CDR2 is FQNEAQ (reference sequence). V was shortened by 10 bases and J by 2 bases, with 18 bases between the two germline ends. The CDR3 loop is CAIPRTEAPYEQYF. The CDR3 DNA sequence: TGTGCCATCCCCCGGACTGAAGCTCCCTACGAGCAGTACTTC.

Only a few counts were recorded for this clone. The chain has TRBV5-4 and TRBJ1-4; D unclear. The length of the CDR3 is 17 residues. Trimming removed 0 bases from V and 0 bases from J, with 12 bases in between. Germline CDR1 reads SGHNT; CDR2 reads YYREEE (reference sequence). This CDR3 reads CASSLGEGTPTNEKLFF. The CDR3 DNA reads as TGTGCCAGCAGCTTGGGGGAGGGAACCCCAACTAATGAAAAACTGTTTTTT. The whole variable domain, filled in from reference TRBV5-4 and TRBJ1-4, reads ETGVTQSPTHLIKTRGQQVTLRCSSQSGHNTVSWYQQALGQGPQFIFQYYREEENGRGNFPPRFSGLQFPNYSSELNVNALELDDSALYLCASSLGEGTPTNEKLFFGSGTQLSVL.

This clone appeared a few times. The V call is TRBV29-1, the J call TRBJ1-2, with no clear D. The CDR3 covers 12 residues. Germline V CDR1 and CDR2: SQVTM, ANQGSEA. V was trimmed by 3 bases and J by 6 bases, leaving 11 bases between them. CDR3 region: CSVDLAGDGYTF. CDR3 DNA: TGCAGCGTTGATTTGGCAGGTGATGGCTACACCTTC.

This clone was observed a handful of times. The rearrangement uses TRBV9 and TRBJ1-2; no firm D call. Germline CDR1 reads SGDLS; CDR2 reads YYNGEE. V was cut by 0 bases and J by 8 bases, with 11 bases left in between. The CDR3 runs to 13 residues. CDR3 coding DNA: TGTGCCAGCAGCGTAGCTCTAGGGAGAGGCTACACCTTC. Its protein product is CASSVALGRGYTF.

V usage is TRBV5-6 and J usage is TRBJ2-1, with TRBD2 matching 8 bases. This CDR3 has 15 residues. The V gene's germline CDR1 is SGHDT and CDR2 YYEEEE. V shed 2 bases, J shed 8 bases, and the junction held 9 bases outside the gene matches. The CDR3 sequence: CASSFAQRESHEQFF. The CDR3, as DNA: TGTGCCAGCAGCTTCGCTCAGCGGGAGTCCCATGAGCAGTTCTTC.

This clone was recorded a few times. The chain combines TRBV19 with TRBJ1-2; the match to TRBD1 covers 7 bases. The junction had 7 bases not matched to a gene; V was cut back by 4 bases and J by 5 bases. The length of the CDR3 is 14 residues. CDR1 LNHDA and CDR2 SQIVND come from the germline V gene (reference sequence). The CDR3 here is CASSTPTGRYGYTF. In nucleotides, the CDR3 is TGTGCCAGTAGTACCCCGACAGGGCGGTATGGCTACACCTTC.

V is TRBV30 and J is TRBJ2-7; 11 nucleotides match TRBD2. With V trimmed by 8 bases and J by 6 bases, 9 bases remained unmatched. Germline values: CDR1 GTSNPN, CDR2 SVGIG (reference sequence). The CDR3 totals 13 residues. CDR3 nucleotide sequence: TGTGCCCGCCAGCTAGCGGGAGGTTCCGAGCAGTACTTC. Translation: CARQLAGGSEQYF.

With respect to this clone: In the same sample, other DNA sequences code for this CDR3. This chain joins TRBV5-1 and TRBJ1-5; D gene unclear. V was clipped by 0 bases and J by 1 base, with 8 bases between them. This CDR3 region has 15 residues. Germline V CDR1 and CDR2: SGHRS, YFSETQ. CDR3 sequence reads: CASSLASGSNQPQHF. The CDR3 DNA sequence: TGCGCCAGCAGCTTGGCTAGCGGCAGCAATCAGCCCCAGCATTTT.

V and J are TRBV5-4 and TRBJ2-7; 7 nucleotides match TRBD1. Germline assignment: CDR1 SGHNT and CDR2 YYREEE (reference sequence). This CDR3 is 15 amino acids long. Germline trimming cut 5 bases from V and 5 bases from J; bases unmatched to any gene: 13. CDR3 in DNA: TGTGCCAGCAGTCACGACAGGGTCGGGTGGGACGAGCAGTACTTC. Translating it yields CASSHDRVGWDEQYF. The full variable domain, completed using reference TRBV5-4 and TRBJ2-7, is ETGVTQSPTHLIKTRGQQVTLRCSSQSGHNTVSWYQQALGQGPQFIFQYYREEENGRGNFPPRFSGLQFPNYSSELNVNALELDDSALYLCASSHDRVGWDEQYFGPGTRLTVT.

This clone was observed a few times. Other DNA sequences in this sample translate to the same CDR3. This chain connects TRBV7-2 to TRBJ2-5, with 7 bases identical to TRBD1. The germline V gene encodes CDR1 SGHTA and CDR2 FQGNSA. V shed 5 bases, J shed 1 base, and the junction held 7 bases outside the gene matches. The CDR3 contains 15 residues. As DNA, the CDR3 is TGTGCCAGCAGCCCCCGGACAGGTTCCCAAGAGACCCAGTACTTC. As protein: CASSPRTGSQETQYF.

Only a few counts were recorded for this clone. This rearrangement joins TRBV4-2 to TRBJ2-5; 9 nucleotides agree with TRBD2. Germline V lookup: CDR1 LGHNA, CDR2 YNFKEQ. The CDR3 runs 16 residues. The V segment lost 3 bases and the J segment 5 bases; nucleotides outside the gene matches: 10. The CDR3, as DNA: TGTGCCAGCAGCCAGGACCTTAGCGGGAGCGGGGAGACCCAGTACTTC. It yields the protein CASSQDLSGSGETQYF.

The V gene is TRBV6-6, the J gene TRBJ1-1; TRBD1 might be the D (6 bases). Per the germline V gene, CDR1 is MNHNY and CDR2 is SVGAGI (reference sequence). This CDR3 comprises 15 residues. V shed 3 bases and J shed 5 bases, with 16 bases lying between them. The chain's CDR3 is CASSYGGWGNTEAFF. In nucleotides, the CDR3 is TGTGCCAGCAGTTATGGGGGCTGGGGAAATACTGAAGCTTTCTTT.